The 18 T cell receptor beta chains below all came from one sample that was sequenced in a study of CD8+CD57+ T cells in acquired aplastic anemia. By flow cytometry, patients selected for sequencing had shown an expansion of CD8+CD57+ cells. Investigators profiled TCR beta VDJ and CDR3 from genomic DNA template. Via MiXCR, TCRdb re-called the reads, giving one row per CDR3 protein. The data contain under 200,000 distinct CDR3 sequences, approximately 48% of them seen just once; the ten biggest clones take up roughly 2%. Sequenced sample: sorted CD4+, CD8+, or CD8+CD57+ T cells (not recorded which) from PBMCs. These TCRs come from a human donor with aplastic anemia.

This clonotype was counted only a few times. This CDR3 is CASSPPPRAGFGTEAFF. In DNA, the CDR3 is TGTGCCAGCAGCCCCCCCCCCAGGGCGGGATTTGGCACTGAAGCTTTCTTT. This chain joins TRBV4-2 and TRBJ1-1, with D perhaps TRBD1 (5 bases). The CDR3 loop spans 17 amino acids. Germline CDR1 and CDR2: LGHNA and YNFKEQ. V was trimmed by 4 bases and J by 4 bases, leaving 22 bases between them.

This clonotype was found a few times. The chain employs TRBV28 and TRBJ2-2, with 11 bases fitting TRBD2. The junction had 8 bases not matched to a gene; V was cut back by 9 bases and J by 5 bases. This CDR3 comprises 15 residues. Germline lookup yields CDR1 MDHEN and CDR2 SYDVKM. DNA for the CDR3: TGTGCCAGGGGGGGGACTAGCGGAAGTACCGGGGAGCTGTTTTTT. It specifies CARGGTSGSTGELFF.

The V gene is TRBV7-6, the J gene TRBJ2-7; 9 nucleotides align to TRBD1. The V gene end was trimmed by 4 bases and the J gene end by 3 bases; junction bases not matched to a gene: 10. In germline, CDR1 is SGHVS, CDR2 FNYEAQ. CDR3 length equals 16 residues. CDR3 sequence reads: CASSSIRDRDLYEQYF. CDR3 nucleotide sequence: TGTGCCAGCAGCTCGATCCGGGACAGGGACCTCTACGAGCAGTACTTC. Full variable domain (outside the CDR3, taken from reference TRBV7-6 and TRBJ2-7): GAGVSQSPRYKVTKRGQDVALRCDPISGHVSLYWYRQALGQGPEFLTYFNYEAQQDKSGLPNDRFSAERPEGSISTLTIQRTEQRDSAMYRCASSSIRDRDLYEQYFGPGTRLTVT.

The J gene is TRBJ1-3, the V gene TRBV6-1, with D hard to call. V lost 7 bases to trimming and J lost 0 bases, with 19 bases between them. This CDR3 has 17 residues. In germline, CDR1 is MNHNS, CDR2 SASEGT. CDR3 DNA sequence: TGTGCCAGCACCTGGGTAGGACGGCGGACCTCTGGAAACACCATATATTTT. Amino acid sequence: CASTWVGRRTSGNTIYF.

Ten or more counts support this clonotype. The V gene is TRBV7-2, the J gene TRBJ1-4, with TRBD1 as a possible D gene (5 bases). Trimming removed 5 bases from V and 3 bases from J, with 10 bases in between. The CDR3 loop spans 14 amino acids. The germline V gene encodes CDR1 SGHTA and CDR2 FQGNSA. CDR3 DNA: TGTGCCAGCAGCGGCCGGGACCCTAATGAAAAACTGTTTTTT. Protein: CASSGRDPNEKLFF.

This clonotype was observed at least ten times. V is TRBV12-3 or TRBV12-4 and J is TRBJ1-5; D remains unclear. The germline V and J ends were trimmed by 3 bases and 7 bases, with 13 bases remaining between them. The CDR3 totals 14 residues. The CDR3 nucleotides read TGTGCCAGCAGTTTGGGCACCTCCCGGCAGCCCCAGCATTTT. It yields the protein CASSLGTSRQPQHF.

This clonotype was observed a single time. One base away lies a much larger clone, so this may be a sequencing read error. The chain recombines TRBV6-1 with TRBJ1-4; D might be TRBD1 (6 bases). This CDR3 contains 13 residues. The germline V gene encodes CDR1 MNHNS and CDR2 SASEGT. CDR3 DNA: TGTGCCAGCAATGAAGGGGGTACGGGAAAACTGTTTTTT. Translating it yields CASNEGGTGKLFF.

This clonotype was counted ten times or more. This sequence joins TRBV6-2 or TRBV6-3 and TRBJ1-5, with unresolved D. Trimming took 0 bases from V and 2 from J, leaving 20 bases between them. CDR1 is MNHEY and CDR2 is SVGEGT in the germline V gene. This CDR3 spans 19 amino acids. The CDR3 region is CASSYSVSTGYKGNQPQHF. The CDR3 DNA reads TGTGCCAGCAGTTACTCGGTTTCGACGGGATACAAGGGCAATCAGCCCCAGCATTTT.

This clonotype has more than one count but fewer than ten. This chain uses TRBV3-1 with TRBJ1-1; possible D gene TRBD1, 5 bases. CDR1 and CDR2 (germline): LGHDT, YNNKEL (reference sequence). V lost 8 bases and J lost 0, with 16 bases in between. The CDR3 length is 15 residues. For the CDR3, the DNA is TGTGCCAGCGCTCAAGGAGGCAGGGTGAACACTGAAGCTTTCTTT. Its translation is CASAQGGRVNTEAFF.

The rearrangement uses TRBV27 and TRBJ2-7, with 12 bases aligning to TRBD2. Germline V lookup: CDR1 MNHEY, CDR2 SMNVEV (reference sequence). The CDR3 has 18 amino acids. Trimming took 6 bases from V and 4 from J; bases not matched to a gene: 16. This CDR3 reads CASSPAGLAGGRRYEQYF. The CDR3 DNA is TGTGCCAGCAGCCCCGCCGGGCTAGCGGGAGGGCGCCGTTACGAGCAGTACTTC.

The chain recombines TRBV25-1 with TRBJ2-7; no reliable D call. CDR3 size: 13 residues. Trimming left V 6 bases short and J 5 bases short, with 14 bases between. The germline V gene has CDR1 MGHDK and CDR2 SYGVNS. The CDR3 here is CASSLGRADEQYF. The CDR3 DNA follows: TGTGCCAGCAGCCTCGGCCGGGCGGACGAGCAGTACTTC.

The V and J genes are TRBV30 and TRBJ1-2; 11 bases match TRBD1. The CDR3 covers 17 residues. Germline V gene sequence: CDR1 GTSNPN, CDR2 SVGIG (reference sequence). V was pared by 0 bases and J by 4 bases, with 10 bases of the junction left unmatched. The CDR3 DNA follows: TGTGCCTGGAGTGTATTGGACAGGGGGCGCCGAGGCTATGGCTACACCTTC. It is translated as CAWSVLDRGRRGYGYTF.

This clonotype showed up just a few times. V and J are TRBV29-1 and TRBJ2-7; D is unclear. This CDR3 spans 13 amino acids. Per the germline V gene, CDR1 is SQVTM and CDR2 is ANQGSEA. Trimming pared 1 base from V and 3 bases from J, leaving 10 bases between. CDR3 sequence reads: CSVEGGEFYEQYF. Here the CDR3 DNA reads TGCAGCGTTGAAGGGGGTGAGTTCTACGAGCAGTACTTC.

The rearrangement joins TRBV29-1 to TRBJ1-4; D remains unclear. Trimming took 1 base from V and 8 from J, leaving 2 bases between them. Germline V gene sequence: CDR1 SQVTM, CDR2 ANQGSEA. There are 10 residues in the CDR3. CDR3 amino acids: CSVEAEKLFF. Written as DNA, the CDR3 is TGCAGCGTTGAAGCGGAAAAACTGTTTTTT.

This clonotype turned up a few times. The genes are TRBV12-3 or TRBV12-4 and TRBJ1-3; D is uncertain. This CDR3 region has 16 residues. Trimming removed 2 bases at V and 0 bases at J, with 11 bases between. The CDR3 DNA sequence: TGTGCCAGCAGTTTACATGGTCGCCTCTCTGGAAACACCATATATTTT. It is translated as CASSLHGRLSGNTIYF.

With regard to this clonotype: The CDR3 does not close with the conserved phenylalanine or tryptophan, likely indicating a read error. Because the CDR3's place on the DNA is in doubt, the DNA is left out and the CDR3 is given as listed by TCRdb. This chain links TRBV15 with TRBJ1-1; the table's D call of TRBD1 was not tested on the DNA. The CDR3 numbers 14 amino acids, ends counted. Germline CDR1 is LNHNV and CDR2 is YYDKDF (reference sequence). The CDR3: CATSREAGGTEALS.

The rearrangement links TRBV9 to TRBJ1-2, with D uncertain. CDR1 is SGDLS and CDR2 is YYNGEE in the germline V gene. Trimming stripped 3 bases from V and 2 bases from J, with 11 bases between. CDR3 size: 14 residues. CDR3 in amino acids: CASSGLSGNYGYTF. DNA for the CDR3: TGTGCCAGCAGCGGTCTTAGCGGGAACTATGGCTACACCTTC.

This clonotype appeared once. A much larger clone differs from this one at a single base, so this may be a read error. CDR3 region: CASVIGQSFNYGYTF. CDR3 in DNA: TGTGCCAGCGTTATAGGGCAGTCTTTTAACTATGGCTACACCTTC. The chain uses TRBV5-6 and TRBJ1-2; D call uncertain. Germline V gene sequence: CDR1 SGHDT, CDR2 YYEEEE. Trimming pared 7 bases from V and 1 base from J, leaving 17 bases between. There are 15 residues in the CDR3.